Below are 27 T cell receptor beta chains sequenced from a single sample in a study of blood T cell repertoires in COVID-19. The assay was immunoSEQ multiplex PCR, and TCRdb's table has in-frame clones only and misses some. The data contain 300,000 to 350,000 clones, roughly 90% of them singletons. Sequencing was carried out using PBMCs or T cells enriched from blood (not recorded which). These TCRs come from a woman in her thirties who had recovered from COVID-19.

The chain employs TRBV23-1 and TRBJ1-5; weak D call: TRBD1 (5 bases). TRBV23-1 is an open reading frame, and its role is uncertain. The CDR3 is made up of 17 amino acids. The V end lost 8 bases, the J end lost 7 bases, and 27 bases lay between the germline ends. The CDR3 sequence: CASAPNKRGGVGQPQHF. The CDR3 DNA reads TGCGCCAGCGCTCCCAACAAACGGGGAGGGGTCGGGCAGCCCCAGCATTTT.

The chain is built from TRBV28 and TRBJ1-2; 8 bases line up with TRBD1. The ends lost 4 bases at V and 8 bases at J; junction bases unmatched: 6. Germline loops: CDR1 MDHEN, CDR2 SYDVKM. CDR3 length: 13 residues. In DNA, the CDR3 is TGTGCCAGCAGTTCTACAGGGGGACTCGGCTACACCTTC. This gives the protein CASSSTGGLGYTF.

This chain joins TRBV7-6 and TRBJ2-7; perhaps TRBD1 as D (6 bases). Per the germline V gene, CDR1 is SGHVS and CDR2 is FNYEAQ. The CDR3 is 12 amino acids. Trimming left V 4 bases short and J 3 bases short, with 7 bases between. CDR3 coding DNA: TGTGCCAGCAGCTCACAGGGCTACGAGCAGTACTTC. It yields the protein CASSSQGYEQYF.

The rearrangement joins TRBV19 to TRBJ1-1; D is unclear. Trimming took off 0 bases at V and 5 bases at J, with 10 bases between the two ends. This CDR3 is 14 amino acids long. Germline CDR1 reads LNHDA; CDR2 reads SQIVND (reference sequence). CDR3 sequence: CASSIDAGRTEAFF. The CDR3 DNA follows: TGTGCCAGTAGTATAGACGCGGGAAGGACTGAAGCTTTCTTT.

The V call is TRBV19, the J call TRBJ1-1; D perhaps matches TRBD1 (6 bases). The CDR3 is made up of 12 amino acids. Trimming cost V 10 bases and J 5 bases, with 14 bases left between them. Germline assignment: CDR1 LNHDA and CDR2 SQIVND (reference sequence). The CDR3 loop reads CATRDTGTEAFF. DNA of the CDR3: TGTGCCACCCGGGACACAGGGACTGAAGCTTTCTTT.

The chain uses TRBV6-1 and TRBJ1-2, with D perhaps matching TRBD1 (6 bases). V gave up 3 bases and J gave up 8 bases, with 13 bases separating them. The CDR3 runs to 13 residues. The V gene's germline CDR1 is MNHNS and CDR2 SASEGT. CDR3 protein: CASSEYRERGYTF. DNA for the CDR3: TGTGCCAGCAGTGAGTACAGGGAAAGGGGCTACACCTTC.

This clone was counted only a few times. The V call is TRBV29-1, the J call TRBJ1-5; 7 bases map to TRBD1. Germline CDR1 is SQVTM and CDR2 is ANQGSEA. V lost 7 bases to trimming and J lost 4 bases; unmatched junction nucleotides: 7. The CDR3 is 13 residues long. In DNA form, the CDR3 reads TGCAGCGCCCAAGGGACAGTTAATCAGCCCCAGCATTTT. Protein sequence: CSAQGTVNQPQHF.

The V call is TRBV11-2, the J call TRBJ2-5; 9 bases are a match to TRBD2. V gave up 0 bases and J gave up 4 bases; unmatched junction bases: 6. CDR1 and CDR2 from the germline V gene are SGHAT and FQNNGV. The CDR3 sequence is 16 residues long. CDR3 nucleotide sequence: TGTGCCAGCAGCTTAGATCTTGGAGCGGGGGGAGAGACCCAGTACTTC. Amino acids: CASSLDLGAGGETQYF. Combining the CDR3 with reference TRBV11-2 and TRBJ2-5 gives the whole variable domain EAGVAQSPRYKIIEKRQSVAFWCNPISGHATLYWYQQILGQGPKLLIQFQNNGVVDDSQLPKDRFSAERLKGVDSTLKIQPAKLEDSAVYLCASSLDLGAGGETQYFGPGTRLLVL.

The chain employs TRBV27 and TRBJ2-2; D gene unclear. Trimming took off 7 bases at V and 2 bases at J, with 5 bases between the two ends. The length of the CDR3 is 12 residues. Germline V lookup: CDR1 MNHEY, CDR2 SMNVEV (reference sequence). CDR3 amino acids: CASTPNTGELFF. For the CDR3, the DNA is TGTGCCAGCACCCCTAACACCGGGGAGCTGTTTTTT.

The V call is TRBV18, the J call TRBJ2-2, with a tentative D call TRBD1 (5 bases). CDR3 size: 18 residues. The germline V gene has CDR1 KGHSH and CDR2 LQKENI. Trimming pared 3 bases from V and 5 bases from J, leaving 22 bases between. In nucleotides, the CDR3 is TGTGCCAGCTCACCCCCGCCCTGGGCCCAGGGTCGGACCGGGGAGCTGTTTTTT. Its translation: CASSPPPWAQGRTGELFF.

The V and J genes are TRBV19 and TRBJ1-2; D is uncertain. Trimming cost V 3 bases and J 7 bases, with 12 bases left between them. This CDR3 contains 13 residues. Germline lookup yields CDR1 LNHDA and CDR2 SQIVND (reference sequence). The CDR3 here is CASSIGPGRGYTF. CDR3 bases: TGTGCCAGTAGTATTGGGCCAGGTCGTGGCTACACCTTC.

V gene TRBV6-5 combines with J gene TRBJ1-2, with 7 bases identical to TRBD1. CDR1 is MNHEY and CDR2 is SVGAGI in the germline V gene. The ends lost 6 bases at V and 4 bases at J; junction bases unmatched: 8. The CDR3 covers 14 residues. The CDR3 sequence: CASRNTGEPYGYTF. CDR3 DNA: TGTGCCAGCAGAAATACAGGGGAACCCTATGGCTACACCTTC.

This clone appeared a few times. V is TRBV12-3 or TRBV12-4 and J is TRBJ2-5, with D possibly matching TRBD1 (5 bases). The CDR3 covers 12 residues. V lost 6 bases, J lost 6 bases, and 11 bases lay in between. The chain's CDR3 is CASSWQGQTQYF. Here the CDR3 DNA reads TGTGCCAGCAGCTGGCAGGGCCAGACCCAGTACTTC.

CDR3 nucleotides: TGTGCCAGCAGCTTTTCAGGGAATGAAGCTTTCTTT. Translating it yields CASSFSGNEAFF. The chain joins TRBV5-8 to TRBJ1-1, with D possibly being TRBD1 (5 bases). This CDR3 has 12 amino acids. Germline loops: CDR1 SGHTS, CDR2 YDEGEE. Between the trimmed V and J ends, which lost 2 bases and 7 bases, there was a span of 9 bases.

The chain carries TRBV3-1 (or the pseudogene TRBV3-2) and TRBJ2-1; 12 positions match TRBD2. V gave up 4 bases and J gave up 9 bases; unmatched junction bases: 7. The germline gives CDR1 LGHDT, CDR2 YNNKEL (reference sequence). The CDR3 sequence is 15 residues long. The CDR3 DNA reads TGTGCCAGCAGCCCCCGGACTAGCGGGGTGGTTGAGCAGTTCTTC. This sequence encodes CASSPRTSGVVEQFF.

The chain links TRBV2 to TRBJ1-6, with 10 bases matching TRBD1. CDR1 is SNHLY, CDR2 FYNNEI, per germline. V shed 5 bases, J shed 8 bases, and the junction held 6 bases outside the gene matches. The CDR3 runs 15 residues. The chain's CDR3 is CASSFSGTGDSPLHF. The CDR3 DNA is TGTGCCAGCAGTTTTTCGGGGACAGGGGATTCACCCCTCCACTTT.

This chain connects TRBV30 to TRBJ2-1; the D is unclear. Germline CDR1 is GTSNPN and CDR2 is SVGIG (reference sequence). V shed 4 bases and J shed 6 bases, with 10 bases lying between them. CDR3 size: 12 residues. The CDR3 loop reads CAWISSVNEQFF. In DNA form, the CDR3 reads TGTGCCTGGATCTCCTCCGTCAATGAGCAGTTCTTC.

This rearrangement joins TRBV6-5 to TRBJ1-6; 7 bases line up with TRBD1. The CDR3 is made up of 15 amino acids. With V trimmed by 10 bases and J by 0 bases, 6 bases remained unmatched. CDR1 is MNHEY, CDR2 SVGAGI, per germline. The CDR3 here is CANRPGGSYNSPLHF. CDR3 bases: TGTGCCAACAGGCCAGGGGGCTCCTATAATTCACCCCTCCACTTT.

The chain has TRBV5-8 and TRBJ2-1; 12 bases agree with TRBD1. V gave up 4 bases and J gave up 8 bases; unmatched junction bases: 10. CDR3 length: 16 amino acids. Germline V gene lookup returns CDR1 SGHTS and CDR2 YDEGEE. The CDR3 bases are TGTGCCAGCAGCCCTCTTTGGGGACAGGGGGCCGATGAGCAGTTCTTC. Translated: CASSPLWGQGADEQFF.

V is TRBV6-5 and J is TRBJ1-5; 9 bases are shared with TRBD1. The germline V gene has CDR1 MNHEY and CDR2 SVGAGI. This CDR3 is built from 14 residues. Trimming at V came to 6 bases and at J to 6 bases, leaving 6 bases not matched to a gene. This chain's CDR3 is CASSRDRVSQPQHF. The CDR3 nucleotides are TGTGCCAGCAGCAGGGACAGGGTCTCTCAGCCCCAGCATTTT.

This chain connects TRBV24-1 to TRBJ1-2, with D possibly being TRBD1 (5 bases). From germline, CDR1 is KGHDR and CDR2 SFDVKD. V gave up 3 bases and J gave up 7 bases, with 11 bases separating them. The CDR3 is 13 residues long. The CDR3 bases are TGTGCCACCAGTGATCCGACGGGGGGTGGCTACACCTTC. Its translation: CATSDPTGGGYTF.

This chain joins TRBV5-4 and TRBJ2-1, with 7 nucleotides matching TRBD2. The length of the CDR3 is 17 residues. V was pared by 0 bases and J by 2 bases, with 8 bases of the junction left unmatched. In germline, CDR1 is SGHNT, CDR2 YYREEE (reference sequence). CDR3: CASSLGSLAETYNEQFF. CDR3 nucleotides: TGTGCCAGCAGCTTGGGATCCCTAGCGGAGACCTACAATGAGCAGTTCTTC.

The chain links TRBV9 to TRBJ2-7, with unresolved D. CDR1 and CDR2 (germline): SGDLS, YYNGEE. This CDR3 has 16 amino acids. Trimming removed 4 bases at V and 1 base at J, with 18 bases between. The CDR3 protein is CASSPDDELTSYEQYF. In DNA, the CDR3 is TGTGCCAGCAGCCCCGATGATGAACTAACGTCCTACGAGCAGTACTTC.

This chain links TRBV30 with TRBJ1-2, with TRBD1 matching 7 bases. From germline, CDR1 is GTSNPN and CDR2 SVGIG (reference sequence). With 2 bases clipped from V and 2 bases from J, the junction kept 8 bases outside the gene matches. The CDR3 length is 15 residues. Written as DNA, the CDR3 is TGTGCCTGGAGTTTGGAAAACAGGGGAAACTATGGCTACACCTTC. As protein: CAWSLENRGNYGYTF.

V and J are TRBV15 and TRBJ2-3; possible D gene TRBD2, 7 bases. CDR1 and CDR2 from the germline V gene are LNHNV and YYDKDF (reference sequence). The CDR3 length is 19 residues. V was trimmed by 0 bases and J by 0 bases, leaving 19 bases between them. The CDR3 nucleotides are TGTGCCACCAGCAGAGACCGGGTAGGCGGGGGCCTTAGCACAGATACGCAGTATTTT. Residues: CATSRDRVGGGLSTDTQYF.

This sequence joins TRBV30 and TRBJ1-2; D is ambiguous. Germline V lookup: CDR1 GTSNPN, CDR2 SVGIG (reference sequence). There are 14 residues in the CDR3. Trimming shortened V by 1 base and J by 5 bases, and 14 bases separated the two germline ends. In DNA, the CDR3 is TGTGCCTGGAGTGCCGACTCAGAGAGGTATGGCTACACCTTC. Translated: CAWSADSERYGYTF.

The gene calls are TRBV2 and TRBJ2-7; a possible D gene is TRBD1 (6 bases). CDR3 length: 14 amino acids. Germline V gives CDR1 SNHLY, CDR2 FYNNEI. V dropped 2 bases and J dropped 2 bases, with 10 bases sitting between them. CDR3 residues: CASSEQGITYEQYF. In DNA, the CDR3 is TGTGCCAGCAGTGAACAGGGGATTACCTACGAGCAGTACTTC.